This T cell receptor beta chain derives from a study of T cell responses to AZD1222 COVID-19 vaccine. Study-level results: The study sampled repertoires only after the peak T cell response. Targeting of unmutated variant regions was reportedly seen in nearly half of spike-specific TCRs. Breadth and depth of Spike-specific TCRs rose after two AZD1222 doses. Donor demographics were predominantly white British with a female majority; clonal diversity may be underestimated.

TCRdb's table, derived via immunoSEQ multiplex PCR, lists solely in-frame clones and lacks some. The sample has 140,000 or so clones; more than 75% are singletons. The V end lost 4 bases, the J end lost 6 bases, and 9 bases lay between the germline ends. Germline loops: CDR1 DFQATT, CDR2 SNEGSKA (reference sequence). The CDR3 length is 11 residues. In the case of this clone: What it binds is unknown.

This rearrangement joins TRBV20-1 to TRBJ1-1, with D hard to call. The sequence derives from an adult who received the AZD1222 COVID-19 vaccine. The sequencing here drew on peripheral blood, taken 28 days after the second AZD1222 dose. The CDR3 is CSANLGAEAFF. The CDR3 DNA reads TGCAGTGCTAACCTCGGGGCTGAAGCTTTCTTT.